The TCR beta chain described here comes from a study of long-term antiretroviral therapy in people with HIV. Study-level points and caveats: Comparison with controls showed narrower CDR3 length ranges in HIV repertoires. With ART, diversity went up but was still lower than in transplant donor controls. Across all time points, the repertoire was dominated by clones that expanded before ART.

For this clone: Its antigen is still unknown.

The CDR3 has 16 amino acids. V shed 2 bases, J shed 5 bases, and the junction held 9 bases outside the gene matches. From germline, CDR1 is MNHEY and CDR2 SVGAGI. Cryopreserved PBMC samples of about 1-11 million cells were used for DNA extraction. They ran version v3.0 of the immunoSEQ assay at survey level. Profiling relied on immunoSEQ multiplex PCR, and the TCRdb table lists in-frame clones only, not all of them. Of about 24,000 clones in the sample, about 95% were seen once. This chain joins TRBV6-5 and TRBJ2-1, with 7 bases that match TRBD1. This clonotype originated in a woman aged 45-65 years with HIV. Here the sequenced sample was unsorted PBMCs, taken 4.9 years after starting antiretroviral therapy. The DNA for the CDR3 is TGTGCCAGCAGTTACCTGACAGGGATTCCCCACAATGAGCAGTTCTTC. Protein: CASSYLTGIPHNEQFF.